The text below deals with one T cell receptor (beta chain). The data originate from a study of T cells in Graves' hyperthyroidism and ophthalmopathy. The PBMCs were taken from around 9 ml of fresh peripheral blood. TCR beta CDR3 regions were amplified from RNA transcripts. The study used the HTBI primer set for a first-round RT-PCR of the TCR CDR3. TCRdb fed the multiplex PCR reads into MiXCR, producing one record per CDR3 protein. The data show hundreds of thousands of distinct CDR3 sequences, with about 14% seen just once and approximately 13% held by the top ten. The CDR3 is 15 residues long. CDR1 is LNHNV and CDR2 is YYDKDF in the germline V gene (reference sequence). The V gene end was trimmed by 0 bases and the J gene end by 2 bases; junction bases not matched to a gene: 4.

The clonotype originates from a woman in her 50s with Graves' ophthalmopathy. The sample comprised blood. This chain links TRBV15 with TRBJ2-7; TRBD1 matches 7 bases. This CDR3 reads CATSREMGQTYEQYF. The CDR3 bases are TGTGCCACCAGCAGAGAAATGGGACAGACCTACGAGCAGTACTTC.